This entry lists 16 T cell receptor beta chains sequenced from one sample in a study of T cells in Graves' hyperthyroidism and ophthalmopathy. Amplified TCR beta CDR3 regions came from RNA transcripts. In the first-round RT-PCR of the TCR CDR3, the HTBI primer set was used. TCRdb itself ran the multiplex PCR reads through MiXCR, one entry per CDR3 protein. The sample has about 350,000 distinct CDR3 sequences; 15% to 20% are singletons. The sample was blood. These receptors all stem from a woman between 40 and 55 years old with Graves' ophthalmopathy.

At least ten counts were recorded for this clonotype. The V and J genes are TRBV6-1 and TRBJ1-1, with D possibly being TRBD1 (5 bases). V dropped 2 bases and J dropped 1 base, with 5 bases sitting between them. The CDR3 consists of 13 residues. Germline assignment: CDR1 MNHNS and CDR2 SASEGT. The CDR3 nucleotides are TGTGCCAGCAGTGAAAGGGGGAACACTGAAGCTTTCTTT. It yields the protein CASSERGNTEAFF.

The rearrangement joins TRBV7-8 to TRBJ2-2; tentatively, D is TRBD1 (6 bases). Germline CDR1 SGHVS, CDR2 FQNEAQ. Trimming left V 5 bases short and J 1 base short, with 11 bases between. This CDR3 region has 15 residues. The CDR3 nucleotides are TGTGCCAGCAGCCGGATGACAGGGAACACCGGGGAGCTGTTTTTT. It yields the protein CASSRMTGNTGELFF.

The sample holds many counts of this clonotype. The chain couples TRBV2 to TRBJ2-7; either TRBD1 or TRBD2 may supply D (5 bases each). V was clipped by 4 bases and J by 2 bases, with 12 bases between them. The CDR3 has 14 amino acids. Germline CDR1 reads SNHLY; CDR2 reads FYNNEI. This chain's CDR3 is CASSVSGTTYEQYF. In DNA form, the CDR3 reads TGTGCCAGCAGTGTTTCCGGGACGACCTACGAGCAGTACTTC.

The chain employs TRBV20-1 and TRBJ2-6; D unresolved. The CDR3 extends over 15 amino acids. The V and J ends lost 3 bases and 2 bases respectively, with 11 bases between them. The germline V gene encodes CDR1 DFQATT and CDR2 SNEGSKA (reference sequence). The CDR3 reads CSASGIGTGANVLTF. The CDR3 DNA sequence: TGCAGTGCTAGCGGTATTGGGACTGGGGCCAACGTCCTGACTTTC.

The sample holds many counts of this clonotype. V is TRBV6-5 and J is TRBJ1-1, with a weak D call TRBD1 (5 bases). Germline V gene sequence: CDR1 MNHEY, CDR2 SVGAGI. V lost 0 bases to trimming and J lost 0 bases, with 11 bases between them. CDR3 length: 16 residues. The CDR3 bases are TGTGCCAGCAGTTACTCCTCAATGGGGGTGAACACTGAAGCTTTCTTT. Encoded protein: CASSYSSMGVNTEAFF.

This rearrangement joins TRBV11-2 to TRBJ2-7; possibly TRBD2 for D (6 bases). The V and J ends lost 4 bases and 5 bases respectively, with 24 bases between them. The germline V gene has CDR1 SGHAT and CDR2 FQNNGV. The CDR3 is 17 amino acids. The CDR3 loop reads CASSSHVPTRSGNEQYF. The CDR3 coding sequence is TGTGCCAGCAGCTCACACGTGCCGACTAGATCCGGGAACGAGCAGTACTTC.

Turning to this clonotype: An end of the junction differs from the germline gene, which may be a read error. The chain joins TRBV6-1 to TRBJ2-2; unclear D gene. The CDR3 has 17 amino acids. CDR1 and CDR2 (germline): MNHNS, SASEGT. The CDR3 sequence: CASTEMGDLTNTGELFF. DNA for the CDR3: TGTGCCAGCACTGAAATGGGTGACCTAACGAACACCGGGGAGCTGTTTTTT.

The rearrangement uses TRBV6-5 and TRBJ2-7, with TRBD2 matching 11 bases. CDR3 size: 15 residues. The trim removed 4 bases at V and 2 bases at J, leaving 4 bases unmatched. The germline V gene encodes CDR1 MNHEY and CDR2 SVGAGI. The CDR3 spells CASSWTSGFTYEQYF. In DNA form, the CDR3 reads TGTGCCAGCAGTTGGACTAGCGGGTTCACCTACGAGCAGTACTTC.

This clonotype occurred many times. This chain uses TRBV3-1 with TRBJ1-3, with unresolved D. CDR1 is LGHDT, CDR2 YNNKEL, per germline (reference sequence). Between the trimmed V and J ends, which lost 4 bases and 0 bases, there was a span of 10 bases. The CDR3 totals 15 residues. CDR3 loop: CASSPSIFSGNTIYF. For the CDR3, the DNA is TGTGCCAGCAGCCCTTCCATTTTCTCTGGAAACACCATATATTTT.

In this sample, this clonotype turned up many times. V usage is TRBV19 and J usage is TRBJ1-5, with a tentative D call TRBD1 (6 bases). Trimming took 4 bases from V and 4 from J, leaving 14 bases between them. This CDR3 has 15 amino acids. Germline CDR1 reads LNHDA; CDR2 reads SQIVND (reference sequence). The CDR3 loop is CASSNSGQPNQPQHF. The DNA of the CDR3 is TGTGCCAGTAGTAACTCAGGACAGCCGAATCAGCCCCAGCATTTT. Filled out from reference TRBV19 and TRBJ1-5, the complete variable domain reads DGGITQSPKYLFRKEGQNVTLSCEQNLNHDAMYWYRQDPGQGLRLIYYSQIVNDFQKGDIAEGYSVSREKKESFPLTVTSAQKNPTAFYLCASSNSGQPNQPQHFGDGTRLSIL.

This clonotype has a count of ten or more. The chain joins TRBV6-1 to TRBJ2-3; D is ambiguous. The germline CDR1 and CDR2 sequences are MNHNS and SASEGT. V was shortened by 10 bases and J by 6 bases, with 11 bases between the two germline ends. The CDR3 loop spans 11 amino acids. The CDR3 region is CATIHLDTQYF. As DNA, the CDR3 is TGTGCCACTATCCACCTGGATACGCAGTATTTT.

The table lists this clonotype with many counts. This chain uses TRBV7-8 with TRBJ2-7; TRBD1 or TRBD2 may be the D gene (5 bases each). Germline values: CDR1 SGHVS, CDR2 FQNEAQ. The CDR3 contains 13 residues. V dropped 2 bases and J dropped 3 bases, with 8 bases sitting between them. CDR3: CASSLPRGYEQYF. As DNA, the CDR3 is TGTGCCAGCAGCTTACCGAGGGGCTACGAGCAGTACTTC.

This clonotype was seen many times. This chain joins TRBV19 and TRBJ1-2; no clear D gene. V was pared by 6 bases and J by 3 bases, with 11 bases between. In germline, CDR1 is LNHDA, CDR2 SQIVND (reference sequence). There are 13 residues in the CDR3. CDR3 nucleotide sequence: TGTGCCAGTAGAACCAAGGAGGACTATGGCTACACCTTC. Translating it yields CASRTKEDYGYTF.

J is TRBJ1-1 and V is TRBV28, with D possibly being TRBD1 (5 bases). Germline V gene sequence: CDR1 MDHEN, CDR2 SYDVKM. The germline V and J ends were trimmed by 5 bases and 4 bases, with 11 bases remaining between them. This CDR3 comprises 13 residues. The CDR3 sequence: CASSTPGSTEAFF. CDR3 bases: TGTGCCAGCAGTACCCCAGGGTCCACTGAAGCTTTCTTT.

Points on this clonotype: Germline and junction disagree at one end, which may indicate a read error. V is TRBV28 and J is TRBJ1-2; no clear D. The CDR3 spans 15 residues. CDR1 and CDR2 from the germline V gene are MDHEN and SYDVKM. CDR3 DNA sequence: TGTGCCAGCAGTTTGGCCAACCCCCAGACCTATGGCTACATCTTC. Its protein is CASSLANPQTYGYIF.

This clonotype appeared many times. The genes are TRBV2 and TRBJ2-1, with no clear D. The CDR3 totals 15 residues. Germline CDR1 SNHLY, CDR2 FYNNEI. The V gene lost 4 bases and the J gene lost 5 bases, with 15 bases spanning the gap. CDR3 amino acids: CASSATALLDNEQFF. DNA of the CDR3: TGTGCCAGCAGTGCTACGGCATTACTCGACAATGAGCAGTTCTTC.